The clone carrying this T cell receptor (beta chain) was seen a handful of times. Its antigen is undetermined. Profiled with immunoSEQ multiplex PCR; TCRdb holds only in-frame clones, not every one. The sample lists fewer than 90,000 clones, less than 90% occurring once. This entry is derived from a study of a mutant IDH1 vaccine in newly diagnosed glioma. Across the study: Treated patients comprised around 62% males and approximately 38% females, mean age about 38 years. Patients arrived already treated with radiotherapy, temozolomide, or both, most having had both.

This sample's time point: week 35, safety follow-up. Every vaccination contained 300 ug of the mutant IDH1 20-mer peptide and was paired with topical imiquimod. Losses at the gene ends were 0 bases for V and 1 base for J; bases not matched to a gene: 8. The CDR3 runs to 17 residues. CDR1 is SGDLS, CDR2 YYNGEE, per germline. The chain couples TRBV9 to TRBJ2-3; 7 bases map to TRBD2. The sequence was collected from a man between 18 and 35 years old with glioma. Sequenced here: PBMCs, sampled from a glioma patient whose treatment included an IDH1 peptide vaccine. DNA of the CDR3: TGTGCCAGCAGCGTAGGGTGGGGGGGTCCCCGCACAGATACGCAGTATTTT. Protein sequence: CASSVGWGGPRTDTQYF.